This TCR delta chain was retrieved from a study of Vδ1+ human thymocytes (dated by TCRdb to 2016 to 2019). About the investigation overall: As a data resource, the study described the mRNA-level TRG and TRD CDR3 repertoires found in highly purified Vdelta1+ thymocytes taken from young children. Validation of the multiplex-based CDR3 amplicon strategy against 5'RACE-based CDR3 amplicon generation methods had been performed previously.

A note on this clone: The clone's antigen remains unknown. No base quality values were provided; no much bigger clone lies one nucleotide off.

Study-wide conclusions, independent of this receptor: Many TRG clonotypes were shared between donors (up to 6.9x10^3), whereas TRD repertoires were essentially private (max about 120 shared). The thymic TRG and TRD repertoires appeared highly polyclonal, with Gaussian CDR3 length distributions, in contrast to the oligoclonal repertoires of peripheral blood. Because no clustering by age or sex was seen, donors were not stratified by age or sex in the analyses. Roughly a fifth of thymic TRD sequences were found to be Vdelta2 (and few were Vdelta3) despite high sort purity, in contrast to peripheral blood Vdelta1+ controls. The use of highly purified populations and single-cell validation was advised by the authors, since misinterpretation of bulk repertoire data could be caused by unexpected Vdelta2 sequences.

RNA extraction was performed with the RNeasy mini kit, and reverse transcription was done with Superscript III. CDR3 amplicons were generated by multiplex PCR with pooled V-gene forward primers and a constant-region reverse primer carrying Illumina adaptor overhangs. Amplicons were gel-purified, then indexed with Nextera index primers over approximately 8 extra PCR cycles and purified with AMPure XP beads. Libraries were sequenced on an Illumina MiSeq with paired-end 250 bp reads, dual indexing and roughly 20% PhiX spike-in. The study's own analysis went as follows. Reads were quality checked with FastQC, and TRG read pairs were merged with ea-utils fastq-join. Annotation of sequences was performed with IMGT/HighV-QUEST, only productive sequences with unambiguous V-gene assignment were retained, and clonotypes were defined by identical CDR3 sequence. For downstream analysis, the tools were VDJtools 1.1.1, tcR 2.2.3, Treemap and vegan Shannon diversity in R 3.4.4. Clonotypes were called again by TCRdb from the public reads via CATT, and duplicate nucleotide sequences were then merged into one entry. TCRdb, not the original authors, processed these V and J calls. A total of more than 50,000 delta-chain clones appear in this sample, approximately 15% of them only once. The ten largest clones add up to around 0.5% of the sample.

Thymic samples were depleted of alphabeta T cells, then CD3+ TCRVdelta1+ TCRVdelta2- thymocytes were FACS-sorted. A purity of about 97% to 99.6% was achieved for sorted Vdelta1+ thymocytes. The thymic specimens were obtained from several paediatric patients who were undergoing corrective cardiac surgery and ranged in age from about 5 days to 17 months. After the thymic tissue was dispersed, mononuclear cells were isolated using a Histopaque-1077 density gradient. For staining, the antibodies used were anti-TCRVdelta1 clone TS8.2, anti-TCRVdelta2 clone B6, anti-CD3 clone HIT3a and anti-TCRalphabeta clone IP26. Unmatched junction bases come to 8, with V trimmed by 1 base and J by 4 bases. CDR1 and CDR2, per the germline V gene, are GEAIGNYY and EKD. Inclusive of the bounding cysteine and phenylalanine, the CDR3 is 15 residues long. The DNA shown is the 45-base CDR3, in frame from base 1.

The source is a boy under two years old who had congenital heart surgery. The rearrangement joined TRDV2 to TRDJ1, with TRDD3 identical over 7 junction bases. Sample: Vdelta1+ gamma-delta thymocytes from the thymus. The cell subset or site label of this sample denotes: FACS-sorted CD3+ TCRalphabeta- TCRVdelta1+ TCRVdelta2- thymocytes. The CDR3 protein is CACDTRGMLCDKLIF. Read as DNA, the sequence is TGTGCCTGTGACACGAGGGGGATGCTTTGCGATAAACTCATCTTT.